This entry features one TCR beta chain sequence. It lacks a known antigen. No clone much larger than this one lies a single base away; base qualities are absent. The data belong to a study of blood T cell repertoires in COVID-19 (dated by TCRdb to about 2020). Some background on the complete study: Collaborator samples came from the United States, Italy and Spain and covered acute and convalescent phases of COVID-19. The material from the prospective study consisted of cDNA or gDNA derived from T cells, B-cell-depleted T cells, or PBMCs. The samples were drawn from the first 160 participants of the ongoing ImmuneRACE study and from 1,254 subjects provided by 6 global collaborators. HLA class I and class II types, where available, came from metadata supplied by the sample provider rather than from assay-based typing. The repertoires were released in a freely available public database meant as a resource for research on the immune response to SARS-CoV-2. Deeply sampled blood TCRbeta repertoires from subjects exposed to, actively infected with, or recovered from COVID-19 were included in the dataset. A de-identified subject ID, COVID-19 status, age in years and sex were almost always included in the sample metadata.

From the germline V gene (reference sequence), CDR1 is SEHNR and CDR2 is FQNEAQ. The CDR3 measures 16 amino acids from cysteine to phenylalanine. Of the read, only the CDR3 DNA is kept; its 48 bases are in frame from base 1. TCRbeta CDR3 regions were amplified from genomic DNA by means of the immunoSEQ Assay, a bias-controlled multiplex PCR. In the paper's pipeline: Within the assay, amplification of reference gene primers was used to estimate how many nucleated cells each sample contained. To quantify the absolute abundance of each unique TCRbeta CDR3 rearrangement, sequence reads were collapsed and filtered. For each sample, productive Simpson clonality was calculated by taking the square root of Simpson's diversity index across productive rearrangements. The source is immuneACCESS, and TCRdb retained only in-frame sequences with V and J called. Part of the clones is not carried over; for the studies checked, unresolved V genes explain less than half of this, and the remainder is unexplained. The DNA was the basis for D and trimming; V, J and clone size are from that table. For this sample there are roughly 200,000 clones; about nine tenths appear just once. The top ten constitute around 7% of the sample.

Collaborating institutions collected whole blood in K2EDTA tubes following their own protocols. Collaborator samples were shipped for TCRbeta analysis as frozen whole blood, isolated PBMCs, or DNA extracted from either sample type. What the work shows at the level of the full study, not this receptor alone: The quantity of clinical and demographic metadata differed by source and by participant and was supplied without curation.

The chain uses TRBV7-9 and TRBJ2-2; TRBD1 could be the D gene, as 6 bases match. The origin of this receptor is a man between 40 and 49 years old with acute or convalescent COVID-19. The sequenced sample consisted of peripheral blood. The CDR3 here reads CVEPQGPTISTGELFF. The nucleotides read TGTGTCGAGCCGCAGGGGCCAACGATTAGTACCGGGGAGCTGTTTTTT.